These 2 T cell receptor beta chains were all obtained from the same sample, sequenced in a study of cytomegalovirus exposure and HLA in healthy donors. Vbeta (60) and Jbeta (13) primers were used in the PCR. Sequenced by immunoSEQ multiplex PCR; TCRdb stores in-frame clones only, minus some. This sample yields 50,000 or so clones, of which around 73% are seen a single time; 2.5% to 3% belongs to the top ten. The sample was PBMCs. These receptors were obtained from a woman in her thirties or forties in good health and CMV-seropositive.

This sequence joins TRBV7-2 and TRBJ1-3; 7 bases line up with TRBD1. The ends lost 2 bases at V and 0 bases at J; junction bases unmatched: 1. The germline V gene encodes CDR1 SGHTA and CDR2 FQGNSA. The CDR3 totals 15 residues. The CDR3 bases are TGTGCCAGCAGCTTAAGGGACAGCTCTGGAAACACCATATATTTT. Its protein is CASSLRDSSGNTIYF. Full variable domain (remainder filled in from reference TRBV7-2 and TRBJ1-3): GAGVSQSPSNKVTEKGKDVELRCDPISGHTALYWYRQSLGQGLEFLIYFQGNSAPDKSGLPSDRFSAERTGGSVSTLTIQRTQQEDSAVYLCASSLRDSSGNTIYFGEGSWLTVV.

The J gene is TRBJ2-7, the V gene TRBV6-6, with D possibly TRBD1 on 6 matching bases. CDR1 and CDR2 (germline): MNHNY, SVGAGI (reference sequence). The CDR3 has 14 amino acids. V was pared by 1 base and J by 3 bases, with 10 bases between. CDR3 sequence: CASSYFEQGYEQYF. In nucleotides, the CDR3 is TGTGCCAGCAGTTACTTTGAACAGGGCTACGAGCAGTACTTC.